The next 15 T cell receptor beta chains were all read from a single sample in a study of OX40 agonist ivuxolimab in advanced cancers. Repertoires were generated with immunoSEQ multiplex PCR, while TCRdb's copy carries only in-frame clones and drops some. The repertoire consists of thousands of clones, with approximately 70% occurring once and the leading ten covering around 43%. Sequencing was performed on CD4+ or CD8+ T cells sorted from blood, taken in a trial of the OX40 agonist ivuxolimab. The receptor source for this set is an adult with an advanced solid tumor such as melanoma, head and neck, liver or kidney cancer.

CDR3 residues: CASSLSQYEQYF. CDR3 DNA sequence: TGTGCCAGCAGCTTGTCTCAGTACGAGCAGTACTTC. V and J are TRBV5-6 and TRBJ2-5; D remains ambiguous. The DNA end lines up better with TRBJ2-7; the J call may be wrong. Germline V gene lookup returns CDR1 SGHDT and CDR2 YYEEEE. This CDR3 comprises 12 residues.

Of note for this clone: Germline is not matched at one junction end, which may reflect a read error. This CDR3 is also generated by other DNA sequences in the sample. The chain combines TRBV6-4 with TRBJ2-2, with D perhaps given as TRBD1 or TRBD2 (7 bases each). This CDR3 comprises 17 residues. CDR1 MRHNA and CDR2 SNTAGT come from the germline V gene. The CDR3 nucleotides are TGTGCCAGCAGTGACTCGATTGCAGGGGGGGACACCGGGGAGTTGTTTTTT. Its translation is CASSDSIAGGDTGELFF.

This chain joins TRBV19 and TRBJ1-1, with D possibly being TRBD1 (6 bases). The V gene's germline CDR1 is LNHDA and CDR2 SQIVND (reference sequence). Deletions cut 2 bases from V and 6 bases from J, with 13 bases between. There are 14 residues in the CDR3. The chain's CDR3 is CASSIRVGGSEAFF. CDR3 DNA: TGTGCCAGTAGTATAAGGGTTGGGGGCTCTGAAGCTTTCTTT.

The V call is TRBV14, the J call TRBJ2-1; TRBD2 agrees at 10 bases. This CDR3 has 19 amino acids. J lost 3 bases, V lost 0 bases, and 11 bases had no gene match. The germline CDR1 and CDR2 sequences are SGHDN and FVKESK. CDR3 nucleotides: TGTGCCAGCAGCCAAGATGGAGCTAGCGGGGGAAAAATCTACAATGAGCAGTTCTTC. Encoded protein: CASSQDGASGGKIYNEQFF.

This clone has a handful of counts. This chain uses TRBV11-3 with TRBJ2-1; D gene unclear. The CDR3 loop spans 14 amino acids. Trimming took 4 bases from V and 6 from J, leaving 13 bases between them. CDR1 is SGHNT, CDR2 YENEEA, per germline. CDR3 bases: TGTGCCAGCAGCTACTCCCCTCTGAGCAATGAGCAGTTCTTC. Protein sequence: CASSYSPLSNEQFF.

This clone was detected a few times. CDR3 sequence reads: CASSFPQNTEAFF. CDR3 nucleotide sequence: TGTGCCAGCAGCTTCCCCCAGAACACTGAAGCTTTCTTT. This chain joins TRBV5-6 and TRBJ1-1; unclear D gene. This CDR3 is built from 13 residues. Trimming pared 2 bases from V and 1 base from J, leaving 6 bases between. Germline V gene data show CDR1 as SGHDT and CDR2 as YYEEEE.

V and J are TRBV6-1 and TRBJ1-4, with a possible D match to TRBD1 (6 bases). From germline, CDR1 is MNHNS and CDR2 SASEGT. This CDR3 region has 17 residues. With 1 base removed from V and 2 bases from J, the gap between germline ends came to 14 bases. The CDR3 protein is CASSEGRHRETNEKLFF. CDR3 DNA sequence: TGTGCCAGCAGTGAAGGGAGACACAGGGAGACTAATGAAAAACTGTTTTTT.

The chain has TRBV19 and TRBJ2-7, with D maybe TRBD1 (6 bases). The V end was cut by 4 bases, the J end by 7 bases, with 14 bases between. The CDR3 runs 13 residues. Germline V gene sequence: CDR1 LNHDA, CDR2 SQIVND (reference sequence). This CDR3 is CASSSTGLGEQYF. The CDR3 DNA reads TGTGCCAGTAGTAGTACAGGGTTGGGGGAGCAGTACTTC.

This clone was observed a handful of times. Given a much more abundant clone one base away, this may be a read error. The V call is TRBV5-5, the J call TRBJ1-1; TRBD1 aligns across 7 bases. This CDR3 is built from 14 residues. V lost 4 bases and J lost 0; bases outside the gene matches: 3. Looked up from germline, CDR1 is SGHKS and CDR2 is YYEKEE (reference sequence). DNA for the CDR3: TGTGCCAGCAGCCAGGGACAGTTGAACACTGAAGCTTTCTTT. This encodes CASSQGQLNTEAFF.

V gene TRBV19 combines with J gene TRBJ1-1; D may be TRBD1 (5 bases). Germline V gives CDR1 LNHDA, CDR2 SQIVND (reference sequence). The CDR3 extends over 12 amino acids. V shed 6 bases and J shed 0 bases, with 5 bases lying between them. This CDR3 reads CASRGLNTEAFF. In nucleotides, the CDR3 is TGTGCCAGTAGGGGGCTGAACACTGAAGCTTTCTTT.

This clone has only one observation. The rearrangement joins TRBV6-1 to TRBJ2-7; D gene unclear. V lost 3 bases and J lost 3, with 12 bases in between. The CDR3 covers 14 residues. Germline V gene lookup returns CDR1 MNHNS and CDR2 SASEGT. This CDR3 is CASSDPDGYYEQYF. The CDR3 nucleotides read TGTGCCAGCAGTGACCCAGACGGCTACTACGAGCAGTACTTC.

The rearrangement links TRBV27 to TRBJ1-5, with D tentatively TRBD1 (6 bases). CDR1 and CDR2 from the germline V gene are MNHEY and SMNVEV (reference sequence). V shed 7 bases and J shed 0 bases, with 16 bases lying between them. The CDR3 length is 16 residues. CDR3 protein: CASKGRQDASNQPQHF. DNA for the CDR3: TGTGCCAGCAAGGGGAGACAGGACGCTAGCAATCAGCCCCAGCATTTT.

This chain connects TRBV5-6 to TRBJ2-7; 8 nucleotides line up with TRBD2. This CDR3 spans 14 amino acids. Germline-derived CDR1 and CDR2 are SGHDT and YYEEEE. Trimming took 5 bases from V and 2 from J; bases not matched to a gene: 6. The CDR3 is CASSRSGRPYEQYF. The CDR3 DNA reads TGTGCCAGCAGTAGAAGCGGGAGACCCTACGAGCAGTACTTC. The whole variable domain, remainder taken from reference TRBV5-6 and TRBJ2-7, is DAGVTQSPTHLIKTRGQQVTLRCSPKSGHDTVSWYQQALGQGPQFIFQYYEEEERQRGNFPDRFSGHQFPNYSSELNVNALLLGDSALYLCASSRSGRPYEQYFGPGTRLTVT.

The chain joins TRBV11-2 to TRBJ2-3; D is unresolved. The germline V and J ends were trimmed by 2 bases and 4 bases, with 10 bases remaining between them. The CDR3 is 14 amino acids. Germline loops: CDR1 SGHAT, CDR2 FQNNGV. The CDR3 region is CASSLRSPPDTQYF. DNA for the CDR3: TGTGCCAGCAGCTTACGTAGCCCCCCAGATACGCAGTATTTT.

V and J are TRBV5-4 and TRBJ2-7; 7 positions match TRBD1. This CDR3 contains 14 residues. V lost 0 bases, J lost 2 bases, and 2 bases stayed unmatched. Germline V gives CDR1 SGHNT, CDR2 YYREEE (reference sequence). In DNA, the CDR3 is TGTGCCAGCAGCTTGGGACAGGGTGCCTACGAGCAGTACTTC. Protein: CASSLGQGAYEQYF.